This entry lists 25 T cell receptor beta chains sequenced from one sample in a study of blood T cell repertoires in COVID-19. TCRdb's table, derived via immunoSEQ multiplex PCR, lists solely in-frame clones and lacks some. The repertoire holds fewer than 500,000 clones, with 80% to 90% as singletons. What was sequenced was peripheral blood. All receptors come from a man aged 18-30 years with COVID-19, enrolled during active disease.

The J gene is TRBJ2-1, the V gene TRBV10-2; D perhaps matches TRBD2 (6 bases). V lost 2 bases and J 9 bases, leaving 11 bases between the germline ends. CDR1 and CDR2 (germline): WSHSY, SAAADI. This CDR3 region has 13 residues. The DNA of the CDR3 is TGCGCCAGCAGTGAGGCGACTAGGTCTGAGCAGTTCTTC. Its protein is CASSEATRSEQFF.

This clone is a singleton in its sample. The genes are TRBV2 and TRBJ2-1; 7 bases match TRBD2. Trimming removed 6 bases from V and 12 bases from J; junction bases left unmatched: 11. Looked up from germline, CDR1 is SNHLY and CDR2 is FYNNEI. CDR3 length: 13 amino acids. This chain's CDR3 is CASRRSPGGGQFF. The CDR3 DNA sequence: TGTGCCAGCAGGCGTTCACCGGGGGGAGGGCAGTTCTTC.

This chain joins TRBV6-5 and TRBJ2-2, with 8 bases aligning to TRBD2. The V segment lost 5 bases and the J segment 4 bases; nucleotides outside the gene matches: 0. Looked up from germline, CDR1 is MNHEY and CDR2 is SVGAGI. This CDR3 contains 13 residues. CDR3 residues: CASSRGGTGELFF. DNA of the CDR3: TGTGCCAGCAGTCGGGGGGGCACCGGGGAGCTGTTTTTT.

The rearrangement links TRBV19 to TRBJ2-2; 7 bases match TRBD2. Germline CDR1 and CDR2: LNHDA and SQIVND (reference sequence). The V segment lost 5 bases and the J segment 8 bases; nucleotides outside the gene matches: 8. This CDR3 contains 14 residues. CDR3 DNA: TGTGCCAGTAGTTCCGGGACTATTCGGGGGGAGCTGTTTTTT. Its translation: CASSSGTIRGELFF.

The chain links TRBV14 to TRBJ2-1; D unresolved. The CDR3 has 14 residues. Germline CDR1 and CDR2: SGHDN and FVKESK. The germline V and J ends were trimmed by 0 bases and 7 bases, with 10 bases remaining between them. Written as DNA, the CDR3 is TGTGCCAGCAGCCAAGATTTGAGTATGAATGAGCAGTTCTTC. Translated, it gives CASSQDLSMNEQFF.

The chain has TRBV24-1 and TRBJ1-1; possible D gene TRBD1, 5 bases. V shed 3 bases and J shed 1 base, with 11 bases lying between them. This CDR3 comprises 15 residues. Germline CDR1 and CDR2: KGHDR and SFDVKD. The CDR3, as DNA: TGTGCCACCAGTGATCCTAGGACACCGAACACTGAAGCTTTCTTT. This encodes CATSDPRTPNTEAFF.

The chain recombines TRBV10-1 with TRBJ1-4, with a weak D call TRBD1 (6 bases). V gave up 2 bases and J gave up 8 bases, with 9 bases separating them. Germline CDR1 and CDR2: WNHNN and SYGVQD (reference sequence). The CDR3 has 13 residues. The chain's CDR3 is CASSEGGHEKLFF. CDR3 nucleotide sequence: TGCGCCAGCAGTGAGGGGGGCCACGAAAAACTGTTTTTT.

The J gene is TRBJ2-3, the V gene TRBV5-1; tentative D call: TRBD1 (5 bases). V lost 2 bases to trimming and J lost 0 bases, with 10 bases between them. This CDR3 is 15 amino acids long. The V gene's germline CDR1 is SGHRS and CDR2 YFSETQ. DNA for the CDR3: TGCGCCAGCAGCTTACAGGCTGATAGCACAGATACGCAGTATTTT. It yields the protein CASSLQADSTDTQYF.

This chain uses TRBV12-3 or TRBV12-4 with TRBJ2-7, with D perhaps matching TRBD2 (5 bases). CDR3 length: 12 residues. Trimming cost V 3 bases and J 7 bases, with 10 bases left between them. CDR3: CASSFLSGEQYF. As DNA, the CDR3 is TGTGCCAGCAGTTTTCTTTCGGGGGAGCAGTACTTC.

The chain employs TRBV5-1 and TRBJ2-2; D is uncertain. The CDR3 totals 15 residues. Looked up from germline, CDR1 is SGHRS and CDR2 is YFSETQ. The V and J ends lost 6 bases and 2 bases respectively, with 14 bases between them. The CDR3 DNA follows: TGCGCCAGCACGAGCTCCAGCGCCAACACCGGGGAGCTGTTTTTT. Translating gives CASTSSSANTGELFF.

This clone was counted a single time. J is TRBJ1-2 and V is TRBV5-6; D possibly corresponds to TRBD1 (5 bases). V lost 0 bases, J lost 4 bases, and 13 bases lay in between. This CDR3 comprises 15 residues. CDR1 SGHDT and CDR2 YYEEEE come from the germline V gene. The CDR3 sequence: CASSLAATATYGYTF. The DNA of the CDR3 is TGTGCCAGCAGCTTGGCCGCGACAGCGACCTATGGCTACACCTTC.

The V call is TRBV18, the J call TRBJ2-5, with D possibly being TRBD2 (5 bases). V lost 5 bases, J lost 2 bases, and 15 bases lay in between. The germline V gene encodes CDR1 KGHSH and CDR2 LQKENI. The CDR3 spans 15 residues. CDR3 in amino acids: CASSNGGGGQETQYF. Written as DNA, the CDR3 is TGTGCCAGCTCAAACGGAGGAGGAGGACAAGAGACCCAGTACTTC.

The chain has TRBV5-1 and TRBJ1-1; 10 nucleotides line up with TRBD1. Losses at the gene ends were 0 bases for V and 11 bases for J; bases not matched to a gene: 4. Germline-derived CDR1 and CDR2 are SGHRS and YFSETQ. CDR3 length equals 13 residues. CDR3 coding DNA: TGCGCCAGCAGCTTGGTAGCGGGACAGGGGGCTTTCTTT. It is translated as CASSLVAGQGAFF.

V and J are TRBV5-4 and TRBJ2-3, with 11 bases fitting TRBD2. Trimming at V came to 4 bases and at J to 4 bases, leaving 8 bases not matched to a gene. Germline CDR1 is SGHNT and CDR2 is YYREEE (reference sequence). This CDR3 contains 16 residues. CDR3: CASSLTSGAESDTQYF. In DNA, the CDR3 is TGTGCCAGCAGCCTGACTAGCGGGGCAGAATCAGATACGCAGTATTTT.

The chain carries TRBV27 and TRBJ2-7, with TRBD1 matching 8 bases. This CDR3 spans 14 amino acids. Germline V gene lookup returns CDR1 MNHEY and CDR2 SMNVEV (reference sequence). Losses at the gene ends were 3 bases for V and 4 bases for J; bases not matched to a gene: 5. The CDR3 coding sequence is TGTGCCAGCAGTTTGAGACAGGGGTGGTACGAGCAGTACTTC. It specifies CASSLRQGWYEQYF.

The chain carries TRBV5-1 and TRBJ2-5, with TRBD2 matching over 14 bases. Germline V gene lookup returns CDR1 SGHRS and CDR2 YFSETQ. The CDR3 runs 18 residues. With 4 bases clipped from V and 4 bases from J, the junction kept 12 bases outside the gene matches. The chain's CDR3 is CASSRPGLAGALGETQYF. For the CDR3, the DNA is TGCGCCAGCAGCCGACCGGGACTAGCGGGAGCGTTGGGAGAGACCCAGTACTTC.

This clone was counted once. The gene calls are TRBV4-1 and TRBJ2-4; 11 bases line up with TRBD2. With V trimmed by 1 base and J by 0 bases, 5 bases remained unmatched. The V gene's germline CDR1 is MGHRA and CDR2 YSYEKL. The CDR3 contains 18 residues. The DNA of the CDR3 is TGCGCCAGCAGCCAAGGCATAGCGGGGGGGCTAGCCAAAAACATTCAGTACTTC. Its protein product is CASSQGIAGGLAKNIQYF.

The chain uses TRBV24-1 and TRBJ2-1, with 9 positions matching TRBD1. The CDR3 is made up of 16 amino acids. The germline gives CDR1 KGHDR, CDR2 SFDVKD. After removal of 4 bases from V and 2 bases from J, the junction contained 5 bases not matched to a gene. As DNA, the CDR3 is TGTGCCACCAGTGAGGCCGGGACAGGGACCTACAATGAGCAGTTCTTC. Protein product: CATSEAGTGTYNEQFF.

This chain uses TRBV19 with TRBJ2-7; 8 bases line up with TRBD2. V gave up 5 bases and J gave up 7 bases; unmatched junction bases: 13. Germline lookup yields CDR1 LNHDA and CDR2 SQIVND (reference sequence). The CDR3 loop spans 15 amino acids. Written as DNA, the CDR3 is TGTGCCAGTAGTTCATCGAGGGGACTAGTAATGGAGCAGTACTTC. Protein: CASSSSRGLVMEQYF. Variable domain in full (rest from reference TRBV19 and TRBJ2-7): DGGITQSPKYLFRKEGQNVTLSCEQNLNHDAMYWYRQDPGQGLRLIYYSQIVNDFQKGDIAEGYSVSREKKESFPLTVTSAQKNPTAFYLCASSSSRGLVMEQYFGPGTRLTVT.

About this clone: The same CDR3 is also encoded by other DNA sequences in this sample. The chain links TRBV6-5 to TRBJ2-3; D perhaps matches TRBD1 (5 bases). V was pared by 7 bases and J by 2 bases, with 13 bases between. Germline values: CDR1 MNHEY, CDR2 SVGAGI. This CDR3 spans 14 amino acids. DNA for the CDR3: TGTGCCAGCAAAGCCGGCAGGGCCACAGATACGCAGTATTTT. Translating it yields CASKAGRATDTQYF.

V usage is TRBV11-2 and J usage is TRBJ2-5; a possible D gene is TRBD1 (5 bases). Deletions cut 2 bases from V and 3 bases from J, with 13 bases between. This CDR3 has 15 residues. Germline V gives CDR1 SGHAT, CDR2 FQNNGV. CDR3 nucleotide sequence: TGTGCCAGCAGCTTATTGGGGCAGCCAAAAGAGACCCAGTACTTC. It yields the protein CASSLLGQPKETQYF.

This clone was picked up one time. The CDR3 protein is CATSRRTQRDEQFF. CDR3 nucleotide sequence: TGTGCCACCAGCAGGAGGACTCAGAGAGATGAGCAGTTCTTC. This chain joins TRBV15 and TRBJ2-1; a possible D gene is TRBD2 (5 bases). CDR1 and CDR2 from the germline V gene are LNHNV and YYDKDF (reference sequence). The CDR3 contains 14 residues. V lost 3 bases to trimming and J lost 8 bases, with 14 bases between them. Together with reference TRBV15 and TRBJ2-1, the CDR3 gives the full variable domain: DAMVIQNPRYQVTQFGKPVTLSCSQTLNHNVMYWYQQKSSQAPKLLFHYYDKDFNNEADTPDNFQSRRPNTSFCFLDIRSPGLGDTAMYLCATSRRTQRDEQFFGPGTRLTVL.

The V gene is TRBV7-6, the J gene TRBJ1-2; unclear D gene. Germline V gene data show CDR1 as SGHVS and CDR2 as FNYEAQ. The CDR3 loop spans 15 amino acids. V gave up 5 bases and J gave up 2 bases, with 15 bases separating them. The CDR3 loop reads CASSPTDSGNYGYTF. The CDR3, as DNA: TGTGCCAGCAGCCCCACCGATAGCGGGAACTATGGCTACACCTTC.

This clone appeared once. Here the CDR3 DNA reads TGTGCCAGCAGCTTACAGGCGCCCTCCTACAATGAGCAGTTCTTC. Its translation is CASSLQAPSYNEQFF. This chain connects TRBV5-4 to TRBJ2-1; D may be TRBD1 (5 bases). CDR3 length: 15 amino acids. Trimming shortened V by 2 bases and J by 0 bases, and 9 bases separated the two germline ends. Germline lookup yields CDR1 SGHNT and CDR2 YYREEE (reference sequence).

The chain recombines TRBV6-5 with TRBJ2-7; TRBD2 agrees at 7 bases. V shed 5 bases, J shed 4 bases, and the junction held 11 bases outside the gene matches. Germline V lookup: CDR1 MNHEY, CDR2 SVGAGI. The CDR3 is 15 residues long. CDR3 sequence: CASSPRRDYSYEQYF. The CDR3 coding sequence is TGTGCCAGCAGTCCTCGCCGGGACTATTCTTACGAGCAGTACTTC.